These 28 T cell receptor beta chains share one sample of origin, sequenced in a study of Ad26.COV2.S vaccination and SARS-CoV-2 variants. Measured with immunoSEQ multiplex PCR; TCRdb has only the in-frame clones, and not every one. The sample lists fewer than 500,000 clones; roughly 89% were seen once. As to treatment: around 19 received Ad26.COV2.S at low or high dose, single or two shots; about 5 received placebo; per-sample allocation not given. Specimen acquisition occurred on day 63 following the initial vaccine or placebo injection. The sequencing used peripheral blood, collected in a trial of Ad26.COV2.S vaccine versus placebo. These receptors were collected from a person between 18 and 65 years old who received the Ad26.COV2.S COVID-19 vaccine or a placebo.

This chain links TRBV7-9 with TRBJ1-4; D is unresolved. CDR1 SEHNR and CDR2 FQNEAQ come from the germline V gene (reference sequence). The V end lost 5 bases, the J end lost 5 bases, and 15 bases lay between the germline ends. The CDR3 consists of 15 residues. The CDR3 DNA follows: TGTGCCAGCAGCCTAGGGATTTTGGAGAATGAAAAACTGTTTTTT. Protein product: CASSLGILENEKLFF.

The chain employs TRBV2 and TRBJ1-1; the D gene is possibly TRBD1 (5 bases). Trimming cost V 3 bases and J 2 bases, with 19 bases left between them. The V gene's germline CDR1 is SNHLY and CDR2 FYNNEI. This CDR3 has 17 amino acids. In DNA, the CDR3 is TGTGCCAGCAGTGACTTGGCGGGGGGAGGGATAAACACTGAAGCTTTCTTT. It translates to CASSDLAGGGINTEAFF.

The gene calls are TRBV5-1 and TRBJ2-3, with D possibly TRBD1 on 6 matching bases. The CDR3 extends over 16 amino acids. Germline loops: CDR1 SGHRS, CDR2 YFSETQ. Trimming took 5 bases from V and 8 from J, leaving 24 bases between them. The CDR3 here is CASRYGTPQQGGTQYF. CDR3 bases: TGCGCCAGCAGGTACGGGACACCCCAGCAAGGTGGTACGCAGTATTTT. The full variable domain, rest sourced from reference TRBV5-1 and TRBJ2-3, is KAGVTQTPRYLIKTRGQQVTLSCSPISGHRSVSWYQQTPGQGLQFLFEYFSETQRNKGNFPGRFSGRQFSNSRSEMNVSTLELGDSALYLCASRYGTPQQGGTQYFGPGTRLTVL.

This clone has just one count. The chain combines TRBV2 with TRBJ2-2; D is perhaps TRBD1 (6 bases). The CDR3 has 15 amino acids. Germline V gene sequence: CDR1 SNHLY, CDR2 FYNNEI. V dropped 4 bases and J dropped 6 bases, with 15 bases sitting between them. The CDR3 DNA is TGTGCCAGCAGTGGACCCTCCACAGGGTCCGGGGAGCTGTTTTTT. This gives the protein CASSGPSTGSGELFF.

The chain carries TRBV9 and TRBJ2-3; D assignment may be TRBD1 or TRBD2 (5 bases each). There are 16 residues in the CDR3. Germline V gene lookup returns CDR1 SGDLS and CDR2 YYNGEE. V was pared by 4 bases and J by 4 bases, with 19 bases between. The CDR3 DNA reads TGTGCCAGCAGCCCTTACTGGGACCGGAGCGCAGATACGCAGTATTTT. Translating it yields CASSPYWDRSADTQYF.

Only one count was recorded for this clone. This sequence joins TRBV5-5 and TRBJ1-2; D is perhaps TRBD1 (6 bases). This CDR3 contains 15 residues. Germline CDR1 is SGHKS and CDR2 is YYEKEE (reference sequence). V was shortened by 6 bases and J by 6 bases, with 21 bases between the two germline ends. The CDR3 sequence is CASKPGAGGGNGYTF. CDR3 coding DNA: TGTGCCAGCAAACCAGGGGCGGGTGGAGGGAATGGCTACACCTTC.

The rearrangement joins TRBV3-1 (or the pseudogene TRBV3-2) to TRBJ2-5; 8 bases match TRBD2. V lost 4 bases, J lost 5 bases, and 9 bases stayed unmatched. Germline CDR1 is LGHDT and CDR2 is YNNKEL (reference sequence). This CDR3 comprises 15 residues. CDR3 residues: CASSPFGGGGETQYF. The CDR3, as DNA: TGTGCCAGCAGCCCCTTCGGGGGCGGGGGGGAGACCCAGTACTTC.

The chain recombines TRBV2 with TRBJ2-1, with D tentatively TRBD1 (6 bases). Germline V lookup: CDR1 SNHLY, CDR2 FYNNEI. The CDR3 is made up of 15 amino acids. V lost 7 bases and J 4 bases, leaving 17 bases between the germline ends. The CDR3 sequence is CASTQPPGQYNEQFF. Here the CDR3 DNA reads TGTGCCAGCACTCAACCTCCGGGACAATACAATGAGCAGTTCTTC.

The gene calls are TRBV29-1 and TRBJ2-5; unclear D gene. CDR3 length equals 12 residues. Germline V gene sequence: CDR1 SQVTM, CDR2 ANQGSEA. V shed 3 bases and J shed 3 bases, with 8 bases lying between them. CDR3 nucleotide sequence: TGCAGCGTTGAGCACAGAAAAGAGACCCAGTACTTC. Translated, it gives CSVEHRKETQYF.

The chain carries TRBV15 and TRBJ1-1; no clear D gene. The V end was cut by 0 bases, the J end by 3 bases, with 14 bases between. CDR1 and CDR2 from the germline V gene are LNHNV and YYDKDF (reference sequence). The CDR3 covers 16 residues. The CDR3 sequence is CATSRDPRVRDTEAFF. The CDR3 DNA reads TGTGCCACCAGCAGAGACCCCCGGGTCCGGGACACTGAAGCTTTCTTT.

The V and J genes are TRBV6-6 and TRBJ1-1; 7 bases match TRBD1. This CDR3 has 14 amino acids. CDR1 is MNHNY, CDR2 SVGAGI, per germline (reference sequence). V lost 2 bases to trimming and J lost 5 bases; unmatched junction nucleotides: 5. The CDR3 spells CASSYITGETEAFF. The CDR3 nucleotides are TGTGCCAGCAGTTACATTACAGGGGAGACTGAAGCTTTCTTT.

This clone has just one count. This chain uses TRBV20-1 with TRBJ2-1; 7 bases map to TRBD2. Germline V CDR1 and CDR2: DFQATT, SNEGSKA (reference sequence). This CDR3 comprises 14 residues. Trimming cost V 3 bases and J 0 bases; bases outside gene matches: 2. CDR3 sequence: CSASSGGSYNEQFF. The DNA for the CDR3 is TGCAGTGCTAGTTCGGGGGGCTCCTACAATGAGCAGTTCTTC.

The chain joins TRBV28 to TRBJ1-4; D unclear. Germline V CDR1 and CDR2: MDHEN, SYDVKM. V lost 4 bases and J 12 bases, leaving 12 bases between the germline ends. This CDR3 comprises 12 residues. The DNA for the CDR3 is TGTGCCAGCAGTTACCCTCAAGTGGAACTGTTTTTT. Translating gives CASSYPQVELFF.

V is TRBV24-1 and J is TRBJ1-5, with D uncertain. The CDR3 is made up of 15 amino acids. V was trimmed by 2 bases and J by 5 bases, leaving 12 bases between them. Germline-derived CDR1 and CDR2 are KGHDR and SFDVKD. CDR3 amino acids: CATSDSLTEDQPQHF. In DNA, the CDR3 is TGTGCCACCAGTGATTCCCTAACGGAGGATCAGCCCCAGCATTTT.

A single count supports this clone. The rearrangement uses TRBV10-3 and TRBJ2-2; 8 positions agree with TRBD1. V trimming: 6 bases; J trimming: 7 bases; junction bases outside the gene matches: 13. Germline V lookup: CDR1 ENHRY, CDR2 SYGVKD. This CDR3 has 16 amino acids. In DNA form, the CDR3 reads TGTGCCATCAGGGGACCTGGACAGGGTCAGGGCGGGGAGCTGTTTTTT. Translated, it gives CAIRGPGQGQGGELFF.

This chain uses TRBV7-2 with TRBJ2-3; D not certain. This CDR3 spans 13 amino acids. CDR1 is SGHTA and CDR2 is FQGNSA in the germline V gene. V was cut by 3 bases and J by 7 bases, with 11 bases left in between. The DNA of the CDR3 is TGTGCCAGCAGCTTTGGTTCTCAACATACGCAGTATTTT. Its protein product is CASSFGSQHTQYF.

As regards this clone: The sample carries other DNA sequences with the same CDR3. As DNA, the CDR3 is TGCGCCAGCAGCCGCGGACAGAACTCCTACGAGCAGTACTTC. It specifies CASSRGQNSYEQYF. This rearrangement joins TRBV4-1 to TRBJ2-7, with a tentative D call TRBD1 (6 bases). The CDR3 runs to 14 residues. The germline V and J ends were trimmed by 4 bases and 0 bases, with 10 bases remaining between them. CDR1 and CDR2 (germline): MGHRA, YSYEKL.

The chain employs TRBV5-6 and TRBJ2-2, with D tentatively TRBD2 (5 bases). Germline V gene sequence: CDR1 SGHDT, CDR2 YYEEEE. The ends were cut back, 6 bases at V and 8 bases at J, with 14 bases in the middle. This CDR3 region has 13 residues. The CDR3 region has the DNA TGTGCCAGCACCTCTAGCATCGGTGGGGAGCTGTTTTTT. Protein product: CASTSSIGGELFF.

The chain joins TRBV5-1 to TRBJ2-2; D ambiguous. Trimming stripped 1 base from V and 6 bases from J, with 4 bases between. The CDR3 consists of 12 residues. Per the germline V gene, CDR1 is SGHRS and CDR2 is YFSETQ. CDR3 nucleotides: TGCGCCAGCAGCTTGCTTGCCGGGGAGCTGTTTTTT. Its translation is CASSLLAGELFF.

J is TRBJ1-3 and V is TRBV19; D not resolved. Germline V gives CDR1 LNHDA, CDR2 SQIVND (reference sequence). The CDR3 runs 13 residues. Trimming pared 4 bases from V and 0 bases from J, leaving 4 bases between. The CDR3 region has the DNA TGTGCCAGTAGTAAAGACTCTGGAAACACCATATATTTT. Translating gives CASSKDSGNTIYF.

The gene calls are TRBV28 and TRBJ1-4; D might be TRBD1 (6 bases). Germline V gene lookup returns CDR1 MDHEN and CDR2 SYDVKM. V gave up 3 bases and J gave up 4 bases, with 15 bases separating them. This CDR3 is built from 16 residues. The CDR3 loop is CASSLVLGDINEKLFF. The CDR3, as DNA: TGTGCCAGCAGTTTGGTTTTAGGGGACATTAATGAAAAACTGTTTTTT.

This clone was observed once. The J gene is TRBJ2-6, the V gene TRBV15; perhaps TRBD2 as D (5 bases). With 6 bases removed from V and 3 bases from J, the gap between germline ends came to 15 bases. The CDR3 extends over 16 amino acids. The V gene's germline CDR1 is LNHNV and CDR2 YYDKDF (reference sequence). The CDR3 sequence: CATSRYSGNGANVLTF. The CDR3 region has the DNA TGTGCCACCAGTAGATATTCCGGGAATGGGGCCAACGTCCTGACTTTC.

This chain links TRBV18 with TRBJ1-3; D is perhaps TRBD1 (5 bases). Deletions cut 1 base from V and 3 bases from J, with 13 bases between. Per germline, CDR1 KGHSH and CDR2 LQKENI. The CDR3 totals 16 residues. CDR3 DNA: TGTGCCAGCTCACCACAGGCCGGGGGAAATGGAAACACCATATATTTT. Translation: CASSPQAGGNGNTIYF.

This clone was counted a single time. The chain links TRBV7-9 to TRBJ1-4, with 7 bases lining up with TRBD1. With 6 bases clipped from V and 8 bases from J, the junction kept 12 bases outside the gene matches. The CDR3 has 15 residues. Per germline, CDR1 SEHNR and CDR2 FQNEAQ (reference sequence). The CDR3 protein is CASSSRTTGVEKLFF. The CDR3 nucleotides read TGTGCCAGCAGTTCCCGTACTACAGGGGTCGAAAAACTGTTTTTT.

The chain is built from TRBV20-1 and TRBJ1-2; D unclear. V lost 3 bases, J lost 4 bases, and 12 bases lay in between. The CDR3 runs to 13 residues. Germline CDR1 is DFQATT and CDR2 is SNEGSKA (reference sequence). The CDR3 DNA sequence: TGCAGTGCTAGTCTGGGGAACCTCTATGGCTACACCTTC. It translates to CSASLGNLYGYTF.

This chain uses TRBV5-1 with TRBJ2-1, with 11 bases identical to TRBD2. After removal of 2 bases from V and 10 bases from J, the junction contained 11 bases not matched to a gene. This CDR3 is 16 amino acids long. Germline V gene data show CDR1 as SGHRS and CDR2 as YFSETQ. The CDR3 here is CASSFLLAGGIGEQFF. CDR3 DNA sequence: TGCGCCAGCAGCTTTCTCCTAGCGGGGGGAATCGGGGAGCAGTTCTTC.

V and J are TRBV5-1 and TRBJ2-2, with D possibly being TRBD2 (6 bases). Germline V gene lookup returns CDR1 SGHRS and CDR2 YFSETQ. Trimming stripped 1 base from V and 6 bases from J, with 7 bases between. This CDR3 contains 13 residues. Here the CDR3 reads CASSLREPGELFF. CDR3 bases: TGCGCCAGCAGCTTGCGGGAGCCCGGGGAGCTGTTTTTT. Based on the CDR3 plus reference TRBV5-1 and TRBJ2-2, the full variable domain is KAGVTQTPRYLIKTRGQQVTLSCSPISGHRSVSWYQQTPGQGLQFLFEYFSETQRNKGNFPGRFSGRQFSNSRSEMNVSTLELGDSALYLCASSLREPGELFFGEGSRLTVL.

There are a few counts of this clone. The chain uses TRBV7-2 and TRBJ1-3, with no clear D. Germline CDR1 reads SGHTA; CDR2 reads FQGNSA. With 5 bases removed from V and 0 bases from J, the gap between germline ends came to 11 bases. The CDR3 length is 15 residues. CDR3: CASSLSWLSGNTIYF. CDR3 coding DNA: TGTGCCAGCAGCCTCTCTTGGCTCTCTGGAAACACCATATATTTT. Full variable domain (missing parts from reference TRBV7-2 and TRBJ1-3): GAGVSQSPSNKVTEKGKDVELRCDPISGHTALYWYRQSLGQGLEFLIYFQGNSAPDKSGLPSDRFSAERTGGSVSTLTIQRTQQEDSAVYLCASSLSWLSGNTIYFGEGSWLTVV.